This record concerns one T cell receptor beta chain sequence. J gave up 11 bases and V 0 bases, and 11 bases lay outside the gene matches. The V gene's germline CDR1 is SGHRS and CDR2 YFSETQ. CDR3 length equals 14 residues. Clones were sequenced by immunoSEQ multiplex PCR, and TCRdb holds only the in-frame ones, with some missing. The sample yields 2,000 to 3,000 clones, 65% to 85% seen once. This sample was taken from a study of immune cell composition in non-small cell lung cancer. This chain connects TRBV5-1 to TRBJ2-7, with 7 bases matching TRBD2. This sequence originates from a human donor with non-small cell lung cancer. Input material: lung tumor tissue. The CDR3 DNA reads TGCGCCAGCAGCTTGGGACTCGGATATCGGGAGGAGTACTTC. It specifies CASSLGLGYREEYF.